This TCR beta chain was sequenced for a study of blood T cells in healthy people across ages. Healthy Caucasian individuals from Russia aged about 6 to 100 were enrolled as donors. The total RNA that was extracted per sample amounted to at least 5 micrograms. This clonotype has only a few counts. Its matching antigen is unknown. A sample-barcoded 5' primer and a J-beta primer mix were used in a second PCR of roughly 6 to 11 cycles. MiXCR was run by TCRdb on the 5' RACE reads, yielding one entry per CDR3 protein. This table holds around 900,000 distinct CDR3 sequences, 45% to 60% found once. General study results and limits: It was the long-lived donors that had more naive CD4+ cells and higher diversity than aged donors.

The CDR3 is 21 amino acids. V dropped 0 bases and J dropped 3; count of bases not matched to a gene: 15. Germline CDR1 and CDR2: SGHVS and FNYEAQ. This chain joins TRBV7-6 and TRBJ2-3, with 13 bases that match TRBD2. The sample taken for sequencing was blood. The receptor was isolated from a woman aged 55-69 years in good health. CDR3 coding DNA: TGTGCCAGCAGCTTAGCGCCCCGGACTAGCGGGAGTAGTGGTTTTACAGATACGCAGTATTTT. Translated, it gives CASSLAPRTSGSSGFTDTQYF.